This is a list of T cell receptor beta chains from one sample in a study of blood T cell repertoires in COVID-19. Assay: immunoSEQ multiplex PCR; the TCRdb copy retains only in-frame clones and omits some. Of tens of thousands of clones listed, around 87% are singletons. What was sequenced was peripheral blood. The receptors originated from a woman aged 80 or over with acute or convalescent COVID-19. Each CDR3 is given with its conserved first and last residue. A D gene is named only where the DNA matches it firmly. Clone size is given for some rows only: seen once, a few or many times, or a class if the clone is expanded.

j_call: TRBJ2-1; v_call: TRBV27; clone_size: -; d_call: TRBD2; cdr3_nt: TGTGCCAGCAGTTCGGGACTAGCGTATGAGCAGTTCTTC; cdr3_aa: CASSSGLAYEQFF
j_call: TRBJ2-7; v_call: TRBV28; clone_size: -; d_call: -; cdr3_nt: TGTGCCAGCAGTTCTCCGGGACTCGGCTACGAGCAGTACTTC; cdr3_aa: CASSSPGLGYEQYF
j_call: TRBJ2-1; v_call: TRBV13; clone_size: -; d_call: TRBD2; cdr3_nt: TGTGCCAGCAGCCCGCCCGGGACTACAGAGCAGTTCTTC; cdr3_aa: CASSPPGTTEQFF
j_call: TRBJ2-3; v_call: TRBV5-1; clone_size: -; d_call: TRBD1; cdr3_nt: TGCGCCAGCAGCCAAGACAGGGAAAGGGCAGATACGCAGTATTTT; cdr3_aa: CASSQDRERADTQYF
j_call: TRBJ2-1; v_call: TRBV5-1; clone_size: -; d_call: TRBD2; cdr3_nt: TGCGCCAGCAGCTTCCTAGCGGGAATTAGCTCCTACAATGAGCAGTTCTTC; cdr3_aa: CASSFLAGISSYNEQFF
j_call: TRBJ1-5; v_call: TRBV27; clone_size: -; d_call: -; cdr3_nt: TGTGCCAGCACCGCCCATCCAGGGGATGAGGATCAGCCCCAGCATTTT; cdr3_aa: CASTAHPGDEDQPQHF
j_call: TRBJ2-2; v_call: TRBV30; clone_size: -; d_call: TRBD2; cdr3_nt: TGTGCCTGGAGTGTACTAGCGGGAGGAACCGGGGAGCTGTTTTTT; cdr3_aa: CAWSVLAGGTGELFF
j_call: TRBJ2-1; v_call: TRBV2; clone_size: -; d_call: TRBD2; cdr3_nt: TGTGCCAGCCCCGGCGGGAGGGCCCAGGATGAGCAGTTCTTC; cdr3_aa: CASPGGRAQDEQFF
j_call: TRBJ1-2; v_call: TRBV10-3; clone_size: -; d_call: -; cdr3_nt: TGTGCCATCAGTGACGACAGATCGGGTGGCTACACCTTC; cdr3_aa: CAISDDRSGGYTF
j_call: TRBJ2-1; v_call: TRBV18; clone_size: -; d_call: TRBD2; cdr3_nt: TGTGCCAGCTCATACTCCTCCGGGACTAGCAGGAGCTCCTACAATGAGCAGTTCTTC; cdr3_aa: CASSYSSGTSRSSYNEQFF
j_call: TRBJ2-2; v_call: TRBV7-2; clone_size: -; d_call: -; cdr3_nt: TGTGCCAGCAGCCTGGGGCTCAACACCGGGGAGCTGTTTTTT; cdr3_aa: CASSLGLNTGELFF
j_call: TRBJ2-1; v_call: TRBV24-1; clone_size: -; d_call: -; cdr3_nt: TGTGCCACCACCTCTGTCGATGAGCAGTTCTTC; cdr3_aa: CATTSVDEQFF
j_call: TRBJ2-3; v_call: TRBV5-6; clone_size: few; d_call: TRBD1; cdr3_nt: TGTGCCAGCAGCTCACGCAGGGGGCATCGGACAGATACGCAGTATTTT; cdr3_aa: CASSSRRGHRTDTQYF
j_call: TRBJ1-1; v_call: TRBV19; clone_size: -; d_call: TRBD1; cdr3_nt: TGTGCCAGTAAGGGACAGGGGGCCCCACTAAGCGCTGAAGCTTTCTTT; cdr3_aa: CASKGQGAPLSAEAFF
j_call: TRBJ1-3; v_call: TRBV30; clone_size: -; d_call: TRBD1; cdr3_nt: TGTGCCTGGAGTGTACAAAGAACAGGGGCTGGAAACACCATATATTTT; cdr3_aa: CAWSVQRTGAGNTIYF
j_call: TRBJ2-1; v_call: TRBV19; clone_size: -; d_call: -; cdr3_nt: TGTGCCAGTAGTCGGTATAGCGGACTTTACAATGAGCAGTTCTTC; cdr3_aa: CASSRYSGLYNEQFF
j_call: TRBJ2-1; v_call: TRBV27; clone_size: -; d_call: TRBD2; cdr3_nt: TGTGCCAGCAGTCGATTAGTGGCTAGCGGGAGGGCAGGTAGTCGACTAAACAATGAGCAGTTCTTC; cdr3_aa: CASSRLVASGRAGSRLNNEQFF
j_call: TRBJ1-6; v_call: TRBV3-1/TRBV3-2; clone_size: -; d_call: -; cdr3_nt: TGTGCCAGCAGCCAAGACCCCACAGGGCGGAATTCACCCCTCCACTTT; cdr3_aa: CASSQDPTGRNSPLHF
j_call: TRBJ2-7; v_call: TRBV11-2; clone_size: -; d_call: TRBD2; cdr3_nt: TGTGCCAGCAGCTTAGTTCTAGCGGGAGGGTTTGGCGAGCAGTACTTC; cdr3_aa: CASSLVLAGGFGEQYF